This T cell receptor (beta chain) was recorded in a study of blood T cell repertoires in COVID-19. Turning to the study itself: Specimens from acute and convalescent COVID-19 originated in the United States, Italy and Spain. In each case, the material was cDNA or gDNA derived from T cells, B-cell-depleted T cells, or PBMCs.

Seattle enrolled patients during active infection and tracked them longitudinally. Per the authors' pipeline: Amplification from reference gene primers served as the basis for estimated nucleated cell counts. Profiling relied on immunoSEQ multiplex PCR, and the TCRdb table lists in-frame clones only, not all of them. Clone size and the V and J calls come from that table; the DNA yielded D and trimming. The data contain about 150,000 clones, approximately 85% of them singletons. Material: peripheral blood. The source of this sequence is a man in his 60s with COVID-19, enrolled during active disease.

CDR3 residues: CASSPRGQGDSGNTIYF. The CDR3 coding sequence is TGCGCCAGCAGCCCTCGAGGACAGGGAGATTCTGGAAACACCATATATTTT. This chain uses TRBV5-1 with TRBJ1-3; the match to TRBD1 covers 8 bases. The CDR3 consists of 17 residues. Trimming removed 4 bases from V and 1 base from J; junction bases left unmatched: 10. Germline assignment: CDR1 SGHRS and CDR2 YFSETQ.